The present T cell receptor beta chain was sequenced within a study of T cell changes during pregnancy in multiple sclerosis. This table comes from immunoSEQ multiplex PCR, and its TCRdb copy is limited to in-frame clones, with some not included. The sample carries approximately 23,000 clones, approximately 90% recorded once. V shed 4 bases and J shed 9 bases, with 13 bases lying between them. The CDR3 totals 13 residues. CDR1 and CDR2 from the germline V gene are SGHVS and FNYEAQ. This receptor was obtained from a female donor with multiple sclerosis, enrolled in a pregnancy study. The chain carries TRBV7-6 and TRBJ2-1; D is undetermined. The sequencing used CD8+ T cells from peripheral blood mononuclear cells, collected in the first trimester of pregnancy. CDR3 nucleotides: TGTGCCAGCAGCTCGTCCGCTAGTATTGAGCAGTTCTTC. Amino acid sequence: CASSSSASIEQFF.